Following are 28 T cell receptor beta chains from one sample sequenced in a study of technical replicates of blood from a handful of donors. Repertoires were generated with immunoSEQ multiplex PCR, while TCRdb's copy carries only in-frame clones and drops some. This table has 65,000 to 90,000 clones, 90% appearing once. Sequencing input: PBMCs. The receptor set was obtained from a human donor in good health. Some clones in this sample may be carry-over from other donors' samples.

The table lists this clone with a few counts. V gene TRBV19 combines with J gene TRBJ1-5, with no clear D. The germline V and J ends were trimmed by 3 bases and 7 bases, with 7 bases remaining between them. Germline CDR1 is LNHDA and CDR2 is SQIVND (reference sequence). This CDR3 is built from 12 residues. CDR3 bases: TGTGCCAGTAGTATGATGGCCCAGCCCCAGCATTTT. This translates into CASSMMAQPQHF.

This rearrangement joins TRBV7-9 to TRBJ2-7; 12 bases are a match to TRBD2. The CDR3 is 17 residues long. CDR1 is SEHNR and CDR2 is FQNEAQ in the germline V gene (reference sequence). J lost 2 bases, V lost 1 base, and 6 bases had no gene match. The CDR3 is CASSLEGRLAGAYEQYF. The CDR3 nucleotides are TGTGCCAGCAGCTTAGAAGGACGACTAGCGGGGGCCTACGAGCAGTACTTC.

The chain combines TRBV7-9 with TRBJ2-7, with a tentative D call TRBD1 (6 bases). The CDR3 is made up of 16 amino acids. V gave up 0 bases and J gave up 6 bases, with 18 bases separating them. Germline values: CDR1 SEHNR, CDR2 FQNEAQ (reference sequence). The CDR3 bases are TGTGCCAGCAGCTTAGCGGGGGCACTCAAGGGGCTCGAGCAGTACTTC. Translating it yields CASSLAGALKGLEQYF.

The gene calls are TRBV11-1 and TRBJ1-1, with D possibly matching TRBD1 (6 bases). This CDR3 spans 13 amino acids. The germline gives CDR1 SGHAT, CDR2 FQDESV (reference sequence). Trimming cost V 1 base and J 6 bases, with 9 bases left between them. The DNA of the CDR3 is TGTGCCAGCAGCTTAGGCAGGGGCTCTGAAGCTTTCTTT. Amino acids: CASSLGRGSEAFF. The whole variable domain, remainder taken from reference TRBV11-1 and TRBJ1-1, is EAEVAQSPRYKITEKSQAVAFWCDPISGHATLYWYRQILGQGPELLVQFQDESVVDDSQLPKDRFSAERLKGVDSTLKIQPAELGDSAMYLCASSLGRGSEAFFGQGTRLTVV.

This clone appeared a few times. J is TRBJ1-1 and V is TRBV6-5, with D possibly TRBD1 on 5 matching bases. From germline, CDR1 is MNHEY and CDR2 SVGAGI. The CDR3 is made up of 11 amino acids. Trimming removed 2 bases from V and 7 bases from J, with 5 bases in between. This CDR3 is CASSYDSEAFF. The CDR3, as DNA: TGTGCCAGCAGTTACGACAGTGAAGCTTTCTTT.

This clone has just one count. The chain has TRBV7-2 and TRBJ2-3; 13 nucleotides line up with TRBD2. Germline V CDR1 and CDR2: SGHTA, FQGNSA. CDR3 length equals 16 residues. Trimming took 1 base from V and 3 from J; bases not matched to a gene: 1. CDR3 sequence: CASSLELAGGTDTQYF. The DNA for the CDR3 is TGTGCCAGCAGCTTAGAACTAGCGGGAGGGACAGATACGCAGTATTTT.

The CDR3 loop is CASTPTGTAAGELFF. The CDR3 region has the DNA TGTGCCAGCACACCAACCGGGACAGCTGCCGGGGAGCTGTTTTTT. The V call is TRBV7-3, the J call TRBJ2-2; 7 bases agree with TRBD1. Losses at the gene ends were 7 bases for V and 6 bases for J; bases not matched to a gene: 11. This CDR3 is built from 15 residues. Germline loops: CDR1 SGHTA, CDR2 FQGTGA.

In DNA, the CDR3 is TGTGCCAGCAGTCGCTCGGACAGGGGGCTCTATGGCTACACCTTC. Amino acids: CASSRSDRGLYGYTF. The chain has TRBV6-5 and TRBJ1-2, with 11 bases lining up with TRBD1. Germline-derived CDR1 and CDR2 are MNHEY and SVGAGI. J was trimmed by 4 bases and V by 5 bases; bases with no gene match: 6. The CDR3 contains 15 residues.

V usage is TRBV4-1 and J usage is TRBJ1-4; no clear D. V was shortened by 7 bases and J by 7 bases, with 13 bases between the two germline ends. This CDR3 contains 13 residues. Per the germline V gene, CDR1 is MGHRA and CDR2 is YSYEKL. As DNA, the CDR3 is TGCGCCAGCACCCCCGTCGTCGGTGAAAAACTGTTTTTT. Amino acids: CASTPVVGEKLFF.

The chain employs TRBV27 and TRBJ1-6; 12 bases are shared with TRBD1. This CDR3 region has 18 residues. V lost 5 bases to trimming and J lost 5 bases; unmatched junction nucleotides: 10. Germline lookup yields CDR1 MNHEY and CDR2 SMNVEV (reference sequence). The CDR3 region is CASSPRAGTGGNNSPLHF. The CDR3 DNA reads TGTGCCAGCAGTCCAAGAGCCGGGACAGGGGGCAATAATTCACCCCTCCACTTT.

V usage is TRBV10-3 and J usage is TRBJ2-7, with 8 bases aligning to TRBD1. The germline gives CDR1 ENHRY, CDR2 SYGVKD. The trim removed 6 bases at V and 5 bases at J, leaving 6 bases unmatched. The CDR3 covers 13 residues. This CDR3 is CAISSTGADEQYF. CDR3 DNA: TGTGCCATCAGCTCGACAGGGGCGGACGAGCAGTACTTC.

CDR3: CASSPGTRGLGLFF. CDR3 DNA: TGCGCCAGCAGCCCGGGGACAAGGGGACTAGGGCTGTTTTTT. The rearrangement uses TRBV5-1 and TRBJ1-4; D is possibly TRBD1 (6 bases). The V end lost 4 bases, the J end lost 14 bases, and 21 bases lay between the germline ends. CDR3 length: 14 amino acids. Germline V gives CDR1 SGHRS, CDR2 YFSETQ.

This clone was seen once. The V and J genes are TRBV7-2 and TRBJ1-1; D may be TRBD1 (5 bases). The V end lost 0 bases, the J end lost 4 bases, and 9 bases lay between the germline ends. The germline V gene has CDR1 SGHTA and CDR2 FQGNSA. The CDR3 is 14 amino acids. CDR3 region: CASSLASGATEAFF. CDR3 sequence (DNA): TGTGCCAGCAGCTTAGCTTCTGGGGCCACTGAAGCTTTCTTT.

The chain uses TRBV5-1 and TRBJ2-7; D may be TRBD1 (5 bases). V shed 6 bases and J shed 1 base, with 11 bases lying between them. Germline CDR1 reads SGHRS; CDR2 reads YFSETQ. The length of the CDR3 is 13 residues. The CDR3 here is CASKQASSYEQYF. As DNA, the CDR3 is TGCGCCAGCAAACAGGCATCGTCCTACGAGCAGTACTTC.

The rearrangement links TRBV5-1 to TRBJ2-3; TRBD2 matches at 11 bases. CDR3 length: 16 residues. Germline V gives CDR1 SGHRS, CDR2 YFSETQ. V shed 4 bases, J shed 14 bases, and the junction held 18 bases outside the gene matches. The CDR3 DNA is TGCGCCAGCAGCACGACAGTAGCGGGGGGGGTCTTTCGGTTGTATTTT. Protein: CASSTTVAGGVFRLYF.

DNA of the CDR3: TGCGCCAGCAGCCAGGGACAGGGGATATCCACTGAAGCTTTCTTT. This translates into CASSQGQGISTEAFF. The gene calls are TRBV4-1 and TRBJ1-1; 10 positions agree with TRBD1. CDR3 length: 15 amino acids. Trimming cost V 3 bases and J 4 bases; bases outside gene matches: 5. CDR1 MGHRA and CDR2 YSYEKL come from the germline V gene.

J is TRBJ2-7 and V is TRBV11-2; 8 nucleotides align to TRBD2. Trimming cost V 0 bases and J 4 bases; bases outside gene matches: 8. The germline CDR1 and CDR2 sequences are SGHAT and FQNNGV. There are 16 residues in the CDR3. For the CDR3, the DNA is TGTGCCAGCAGCTTAGATACTAGCGGAAGTGGGTACGAGCAGTACTTC. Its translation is CASSLDTSGSGYEQYF.

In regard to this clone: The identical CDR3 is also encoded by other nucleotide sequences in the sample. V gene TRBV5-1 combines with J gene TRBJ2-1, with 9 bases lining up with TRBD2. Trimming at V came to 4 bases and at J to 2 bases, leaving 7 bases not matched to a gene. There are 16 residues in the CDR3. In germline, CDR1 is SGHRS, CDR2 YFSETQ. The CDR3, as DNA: TGCGCCAGCAGCACCTTGGCGGGGGGGCCCTACAATGAGCAGTTCTTC. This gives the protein CASSTLAGGPYNEQFF.

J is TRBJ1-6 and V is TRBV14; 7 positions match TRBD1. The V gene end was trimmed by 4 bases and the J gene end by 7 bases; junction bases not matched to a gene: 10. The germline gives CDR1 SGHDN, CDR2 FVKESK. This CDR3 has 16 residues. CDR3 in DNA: TGTGCCAGCAGCCCGTACACCGGGACAGCAAATTCACCCCTCCACTTT. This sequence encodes CASSPYTGTANSPLHF.

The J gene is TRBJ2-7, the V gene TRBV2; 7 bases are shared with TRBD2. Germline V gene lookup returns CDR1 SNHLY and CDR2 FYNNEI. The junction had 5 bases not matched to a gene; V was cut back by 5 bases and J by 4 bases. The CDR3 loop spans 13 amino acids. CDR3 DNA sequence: TGTGCCAGCAGTCCGGGGGGAGGGTACGAGCAGTACTTC. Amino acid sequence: CASSPGGGYEQYF.

The CDR3 protein is CASSQEPPAGGITDTQYF. The CDR3 DNA reads TGCGCCAGCAGCCAAGAACCCCCTGCGGGGGGGATCACAGATACGCAGTATTTT. The J gene is TRBJ2-3, the V gene TRBV4-3; TRBD2 agrees at 9 bases. V shed 0 bases, J shed 2 bases, and the junction held 9 bases outside the gene matches. Germline V gene data show CDR1 as LGHNA and CDR2 as YSLEER. The CDR3 sequence is 18 residues long.

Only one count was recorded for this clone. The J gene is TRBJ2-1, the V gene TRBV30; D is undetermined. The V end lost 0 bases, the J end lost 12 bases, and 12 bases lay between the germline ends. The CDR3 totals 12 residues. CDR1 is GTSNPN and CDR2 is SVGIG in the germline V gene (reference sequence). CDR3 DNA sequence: TGTGCCTGGAGTGTAGGCCGCGGTGGGCAGTTCTTC. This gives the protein CAWSVGRGGQFF. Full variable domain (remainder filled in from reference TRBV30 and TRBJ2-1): SQTIHQWPATLVQPVGSPLSLECTVEGTSNPNLYWYRQAAGRGLQLLFYSVGIGQISSEVPQNLSASRPQDRQFILSSKKLLLSDSGFYLCAWSVGRGGQFFGPGTRLTVL.

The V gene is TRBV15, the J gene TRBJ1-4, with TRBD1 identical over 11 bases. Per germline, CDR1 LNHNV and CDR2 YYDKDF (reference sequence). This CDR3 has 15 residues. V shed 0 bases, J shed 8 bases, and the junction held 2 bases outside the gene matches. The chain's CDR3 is CATSRDGTGGEKLFF. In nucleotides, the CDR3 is TGTGCCACCAGCAGAGATGGGACAGGGGGGGAAAAACTGTTTTTT.

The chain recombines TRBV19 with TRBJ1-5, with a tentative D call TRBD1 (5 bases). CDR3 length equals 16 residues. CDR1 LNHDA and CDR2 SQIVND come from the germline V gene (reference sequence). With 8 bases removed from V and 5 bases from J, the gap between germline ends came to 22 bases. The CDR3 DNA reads TGTGCCAGTGGATTCAGCCGGGGGGGAGGGTATCAGCCCCAGCATTTT. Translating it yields CASGFSRGGGYQPQHF. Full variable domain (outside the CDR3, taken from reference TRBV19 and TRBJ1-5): DGGITQSPKYLFRKEGQNVTLSCEQNLNHDAMYWYRQDPGQGLRLIYYSQIVNDFQKGDIAEGYSVSREKKESFPLTVTSAQKNPTAFYLCASGFSRGGGYQPQHFGDGTRLSIL.

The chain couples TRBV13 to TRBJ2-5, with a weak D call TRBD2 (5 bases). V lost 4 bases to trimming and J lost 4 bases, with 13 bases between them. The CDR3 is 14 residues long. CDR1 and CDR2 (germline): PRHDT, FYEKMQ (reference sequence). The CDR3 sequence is CASSSRGRRETQYF. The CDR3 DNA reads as TGTGCCAGCAGCTCCCGGGGTAGGCGAGAGACCCAGTACTTC.

For the CDR3, the DNA is TGTGCCAGCAGACTAGCGGGGGAAACCTACGAGCAGTACTTC. It yields the protein CASRLAGETYEQYF. V usage is TRBV7-2 and J usage is TRBJ2-7; TRBD2 matches at 11 bases. The CDR3 spans 14 residues. V lost 6 bases to trimming and J lost 2 bases; unmatched junction nucleotides: 3. Germline lookup yields CDR1 SGHTA and CDR2 FQGNSA.

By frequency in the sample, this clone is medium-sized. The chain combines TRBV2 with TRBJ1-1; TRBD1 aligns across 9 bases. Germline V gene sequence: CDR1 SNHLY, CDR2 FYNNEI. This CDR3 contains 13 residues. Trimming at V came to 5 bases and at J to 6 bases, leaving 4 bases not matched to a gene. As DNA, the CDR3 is TGTGCCAGCAGTAGGGGACAGGGACCTGAAGCTTTCTTT. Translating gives CASSRGQGPEAFF.

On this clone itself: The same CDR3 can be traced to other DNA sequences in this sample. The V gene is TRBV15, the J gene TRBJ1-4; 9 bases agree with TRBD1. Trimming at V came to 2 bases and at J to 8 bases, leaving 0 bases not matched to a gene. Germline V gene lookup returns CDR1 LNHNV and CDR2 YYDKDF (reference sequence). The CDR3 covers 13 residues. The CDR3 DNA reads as TGTGCCACCAGCAGAACAGGGGGCGAAAAACTGTTTTTT. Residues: CATSRTGGEKLFF.